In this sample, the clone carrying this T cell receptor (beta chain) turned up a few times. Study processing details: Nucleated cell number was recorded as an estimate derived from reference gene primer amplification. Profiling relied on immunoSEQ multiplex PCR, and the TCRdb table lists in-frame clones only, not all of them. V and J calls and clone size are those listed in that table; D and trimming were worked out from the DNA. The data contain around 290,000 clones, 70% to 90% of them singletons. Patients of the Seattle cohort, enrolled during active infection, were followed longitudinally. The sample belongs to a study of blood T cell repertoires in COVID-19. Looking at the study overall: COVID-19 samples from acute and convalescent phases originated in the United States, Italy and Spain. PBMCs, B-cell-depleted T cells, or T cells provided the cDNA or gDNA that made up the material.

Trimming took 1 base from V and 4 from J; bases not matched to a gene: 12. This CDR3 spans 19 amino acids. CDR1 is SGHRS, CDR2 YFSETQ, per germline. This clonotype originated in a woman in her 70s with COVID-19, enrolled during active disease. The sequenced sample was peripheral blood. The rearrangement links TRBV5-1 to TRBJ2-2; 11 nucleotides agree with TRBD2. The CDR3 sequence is CASSLQLAGGLGGTGELFF. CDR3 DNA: TGCGCCAGCAGCTTGCAGCTAGCGGGGGGCCTAGGGGGCACCGGGGAGCTGTTTTTT.